This T cell receptor beta chain appears in the sequencing data of a study of blood T cell repertoires in COVID-19. About the research overall: Donors in the United States, Italy and Spain gave samples during acute or convalescent COVID-19.

Looked up from germline, CDR1 is ENHRY and CDR2 is SYGVKD. The CDR3 contains 13 residues. Between the trimmed V and J ends, which lost 4 bases and 4 bases, there was a span of 8 bases. Original processing methods: Quantification of nucleated cells was approximated via reference gene primer amplification. Sequencing was performed with immunoSEQ multiplex PCR; in TCRdb, only in-frame clones are kept and a portion is missing. V and J calls and clone size are copied from that table; D and trimming were computed from the DNA. Seen here are about 230,000 clones, 80% to 85% observed once, and the top ten hold 15% to 20%.

V usage is TRBV10-3 and J usage is TRBJ1-5; a weak D match, TRBD1 (6 bases). This receptor was taken from a woman of 80 years or more with active or convalescent COVID-19. The sample was peripheral blood. CDR3 amino acids: CAISGQVNQPQHF. For the CDR3, the DNA is TGTGCCATCAGTGGACAGGTAAATCAGCCCCAGCATTTT.